What follows describes a single T cell receptor beta chain. Its antigen is as yet unknown. A library of TCRbeta sequences, prepared with unique molecular identifiers, was generated. TCRdb reanalysed the PCR reads using MiXCR and keeps one entry per CDR3 protein. The table includes about 980,000 distinct CDR3 sequences, about 30% detected once. V was trimmed by 4 bases and J by 0 bases, leaving 10 bases between them. Germline V gene data show CDR1 as SQVTM and CDR2 as ANQGSEA. The CDR3 totals 14 residues. The source of the sample is a study of T-cell reconstitution after alpha-beta-depleted transplantation in children. General study findings and limits: About two months after transplant, alpha-beta T cells reportedly came from several hundred expanded graft clones.

The rearrangement links TRBV29-1 to TRBJ2-1; no firm D call. The receptor was derived from a boy under two years old who had a stem cell transplant for SCID, so the T cells may come from the graft donor. The input for sequencing was PBMCs, mostly from graft donor cells, taken 360 days after TCRalphabeta/CD19-depleted stem cell transplant. This CDR3 reads CSVATPSSYNEQFF. DNA of the CDR3: TGCAGCGTTGCTACCCCCAGCTCCTACAATGAGCAGTTCTTC.